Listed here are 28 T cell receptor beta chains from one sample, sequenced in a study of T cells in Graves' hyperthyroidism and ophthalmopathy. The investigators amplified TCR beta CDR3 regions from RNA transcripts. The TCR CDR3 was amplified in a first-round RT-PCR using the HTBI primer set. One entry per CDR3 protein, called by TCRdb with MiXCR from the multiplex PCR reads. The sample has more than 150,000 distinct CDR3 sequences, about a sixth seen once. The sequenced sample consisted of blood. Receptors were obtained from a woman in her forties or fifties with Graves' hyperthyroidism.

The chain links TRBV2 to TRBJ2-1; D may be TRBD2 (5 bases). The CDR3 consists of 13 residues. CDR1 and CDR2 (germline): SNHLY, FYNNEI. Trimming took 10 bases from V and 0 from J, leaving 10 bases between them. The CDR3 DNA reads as TGTGCCACCGAGCGGAGCTCCTACAATGAGCAGTTCTTC. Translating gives CATERSSYNEQFF.

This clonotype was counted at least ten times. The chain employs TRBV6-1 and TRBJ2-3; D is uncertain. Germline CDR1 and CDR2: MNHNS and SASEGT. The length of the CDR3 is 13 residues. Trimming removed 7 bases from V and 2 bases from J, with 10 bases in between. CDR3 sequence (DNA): TGTGCCAGCAACGTCTATAACACAGATACGCAGTATTTT. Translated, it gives CASNVYNTDTQYF.

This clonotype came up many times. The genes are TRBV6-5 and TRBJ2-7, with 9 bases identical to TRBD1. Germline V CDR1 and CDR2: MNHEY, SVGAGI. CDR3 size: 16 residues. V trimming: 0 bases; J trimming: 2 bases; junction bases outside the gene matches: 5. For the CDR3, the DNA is TGTGCCAGCAGTTACTCGGGACAGGGAATTGCCTACGAGCAGTACTTC. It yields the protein CASSYSGQGIAYEQYF.

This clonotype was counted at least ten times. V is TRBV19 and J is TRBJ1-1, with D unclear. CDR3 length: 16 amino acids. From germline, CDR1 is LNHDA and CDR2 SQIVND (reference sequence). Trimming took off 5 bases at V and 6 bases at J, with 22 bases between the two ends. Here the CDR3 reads CASSHNMRIKDAEAFF. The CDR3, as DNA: TGTGCCAGTAGTCACAATATGAGAATTAAAGACGCTGAAGCTTTCTTT.

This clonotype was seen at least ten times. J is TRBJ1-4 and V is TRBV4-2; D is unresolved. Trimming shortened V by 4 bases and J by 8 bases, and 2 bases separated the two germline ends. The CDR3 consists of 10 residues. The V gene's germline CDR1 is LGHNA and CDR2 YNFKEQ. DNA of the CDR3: TGTGCCAGCAGCCGAGAAAAACTGTTTTTT. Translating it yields CASSREKLFF.

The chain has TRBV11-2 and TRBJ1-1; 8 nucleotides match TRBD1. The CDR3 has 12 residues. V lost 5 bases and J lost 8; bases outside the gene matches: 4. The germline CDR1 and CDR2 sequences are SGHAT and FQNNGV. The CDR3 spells CASSQGQVEAFF. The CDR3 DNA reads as TGTGCCAGCAGCCAGGGACAGGTCGAAGCTTTCTTT.

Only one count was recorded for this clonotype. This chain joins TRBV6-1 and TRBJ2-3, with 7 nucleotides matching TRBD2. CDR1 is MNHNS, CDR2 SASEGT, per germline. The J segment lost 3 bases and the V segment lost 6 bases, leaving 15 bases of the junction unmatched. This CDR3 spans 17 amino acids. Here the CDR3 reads CASRTIGSGAGTDTQYF. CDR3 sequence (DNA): TGTGCCAGCAGAACCATAGGAAGCGGGGCAGGGACAGATACGCAGTATTTT.

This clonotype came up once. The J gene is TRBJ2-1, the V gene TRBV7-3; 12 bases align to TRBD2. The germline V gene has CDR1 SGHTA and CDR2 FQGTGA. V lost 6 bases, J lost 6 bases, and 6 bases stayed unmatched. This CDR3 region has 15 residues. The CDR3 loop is CASRLTSGGSNEQFF. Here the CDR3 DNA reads TGTGCCAGCAGACTTACTAGCGGGGGGTCCAATGAGCAGTTCTTC.

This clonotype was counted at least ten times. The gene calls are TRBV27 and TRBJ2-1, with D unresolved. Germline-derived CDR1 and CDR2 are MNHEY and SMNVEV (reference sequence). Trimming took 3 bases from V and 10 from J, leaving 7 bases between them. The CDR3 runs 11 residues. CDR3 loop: CASSFVGEQFF. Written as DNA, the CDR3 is TGTGCCAGCAGTTTTGTTGGGGAGCAGTTCTTC.

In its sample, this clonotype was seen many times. The CDR3 is CASSLEQMGTDTQYF. CDR3 nucleotide sequence: TGCGCCAGCAGCTTGGAACAGATGGGCACAGATACGCAGTATTTT. The chain employs TRBV5-1 and TRBJ2-3, with D uncertain. Per the germline V gene, CDR1 is SGHRS and CDR2 is YFSETQ. The CDR3 covers 15 residues. Trimming pared 0 bases from V and 1 base from J, leaving 9 bases between.

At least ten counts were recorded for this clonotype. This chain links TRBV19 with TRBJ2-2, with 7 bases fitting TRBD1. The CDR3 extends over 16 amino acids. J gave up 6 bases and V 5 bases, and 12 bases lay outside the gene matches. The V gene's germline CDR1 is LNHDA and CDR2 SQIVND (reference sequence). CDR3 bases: TGTGCCAGTAGTCCACGACAGGGCGTAACCGCCGGGGAGCTGTTTTTT. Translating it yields CASSPRQGVTAGELFF.

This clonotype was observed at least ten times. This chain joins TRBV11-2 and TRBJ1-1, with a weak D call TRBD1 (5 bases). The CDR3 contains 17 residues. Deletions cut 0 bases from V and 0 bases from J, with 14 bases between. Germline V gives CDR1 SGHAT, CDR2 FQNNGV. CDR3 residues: CASSLDVLTGLNTEAFF. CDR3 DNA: TGTGCCAGCAGCTTAGATGTATTGACGGGGCTGAACACTGAAGCTTTCTTT. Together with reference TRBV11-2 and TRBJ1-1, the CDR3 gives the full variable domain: EAGVAQSPRYKIIEKRQSVAFWCNPISGHATLYWYQQILGQGPKLLIQFQNNGVVDDSQLPKDRFSAERLKGVDSTLKIQPAKLEDSAVYLCASSLDVLTGLNTEAFFGQGTRLTVV.

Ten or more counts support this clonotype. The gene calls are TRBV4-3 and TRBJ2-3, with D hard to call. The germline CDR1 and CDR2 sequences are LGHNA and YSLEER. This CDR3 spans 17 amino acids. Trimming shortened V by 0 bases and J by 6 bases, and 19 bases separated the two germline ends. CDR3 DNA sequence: TGCGCCAGCAGCCAAGATGGTTCCGCCGGTCAGACGGATACGCAGTATTTT. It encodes CASSQDGSAGQTDTQYF.

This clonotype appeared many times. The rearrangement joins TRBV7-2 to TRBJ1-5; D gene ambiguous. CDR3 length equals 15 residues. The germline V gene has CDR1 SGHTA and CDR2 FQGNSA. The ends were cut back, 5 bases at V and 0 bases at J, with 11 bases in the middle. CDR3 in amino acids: CASSVDNNSNQPQHF. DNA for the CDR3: TGTGCCAGCAGCGTCGACAACAATAGCAATCAGCCCCAGCATTTT.

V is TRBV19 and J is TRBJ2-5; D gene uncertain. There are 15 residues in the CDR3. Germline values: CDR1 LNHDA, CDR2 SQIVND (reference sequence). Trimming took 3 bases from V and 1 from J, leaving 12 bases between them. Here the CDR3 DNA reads TGTGCCAGTAGTATTAGGCACAGCCTCCAAGAGACCCAGTACTTC. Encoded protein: CASSIRHSLQETQYF.

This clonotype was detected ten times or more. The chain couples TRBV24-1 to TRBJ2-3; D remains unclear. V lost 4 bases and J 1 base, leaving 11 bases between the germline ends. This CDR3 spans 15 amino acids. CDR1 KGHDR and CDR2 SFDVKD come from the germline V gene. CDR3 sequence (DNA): TGTGCCACCAGTGACCCCAGGAGTCGCACAGATACGCAGTATTTT. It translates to CATSDPRSRTDTQYF.

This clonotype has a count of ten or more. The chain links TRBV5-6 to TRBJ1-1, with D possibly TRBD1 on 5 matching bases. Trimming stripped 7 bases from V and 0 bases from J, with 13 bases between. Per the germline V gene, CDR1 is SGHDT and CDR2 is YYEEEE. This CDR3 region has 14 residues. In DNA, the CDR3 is TGTGCCAGCTGCTGGGGCAGGATGAACACTGAAGCTTTCTTT. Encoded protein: CASCWGRMNTEAFF. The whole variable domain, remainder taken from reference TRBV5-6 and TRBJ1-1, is DAGVTQSPTHLIKTRGQQVTLRCSPKSGHDTVSWYQQALGQGPQFIFQYYEEEERQRGNFPDRFSGHQFPNYSSELNVNALLLGDSALYLCASCWGRMNTEAFFGQGTRLTVV.

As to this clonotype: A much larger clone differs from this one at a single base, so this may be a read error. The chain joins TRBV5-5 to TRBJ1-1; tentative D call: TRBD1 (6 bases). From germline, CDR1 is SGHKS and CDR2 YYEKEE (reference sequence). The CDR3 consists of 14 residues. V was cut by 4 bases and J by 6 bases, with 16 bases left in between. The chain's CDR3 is CASSPYETGAEAFF. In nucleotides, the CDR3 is TGTGCCAGCAGCCCATACGAGACAGGCGCTGAAGCTTTCTTT.

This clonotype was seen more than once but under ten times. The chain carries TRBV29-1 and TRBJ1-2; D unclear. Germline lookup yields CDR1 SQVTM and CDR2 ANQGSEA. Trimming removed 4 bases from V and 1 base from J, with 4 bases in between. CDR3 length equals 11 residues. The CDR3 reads CSVADNYGYTF. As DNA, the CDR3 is TGCAGCGTTGCCGATAACTATGGCTACACCTTC.

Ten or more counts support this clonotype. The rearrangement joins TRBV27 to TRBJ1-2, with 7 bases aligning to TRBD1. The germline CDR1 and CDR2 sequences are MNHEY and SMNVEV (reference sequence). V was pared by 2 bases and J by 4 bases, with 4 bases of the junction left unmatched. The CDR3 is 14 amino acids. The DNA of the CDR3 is TGTGCCAGCAGTTTAAGGGACAGTGTCTATGGCTACACCTTC. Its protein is CASSLRDSVYGYTF.

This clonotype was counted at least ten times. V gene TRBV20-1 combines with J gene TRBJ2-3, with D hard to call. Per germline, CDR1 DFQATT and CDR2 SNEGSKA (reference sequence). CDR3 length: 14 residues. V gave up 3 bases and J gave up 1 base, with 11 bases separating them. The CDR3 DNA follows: TGCAGTGCTAGGACGGGTAGGGGCACAGATACGCAGTATTTT. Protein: CSARTGRGTDTQYF.

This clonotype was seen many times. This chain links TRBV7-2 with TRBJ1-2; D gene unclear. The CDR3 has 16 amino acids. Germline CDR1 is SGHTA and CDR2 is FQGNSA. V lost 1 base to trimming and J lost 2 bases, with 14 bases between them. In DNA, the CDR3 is TGTGCCAGCAGCTTAGTCGGTTCGACGGTCAACTATGGCTACACCTTC. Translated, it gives CASSLVGSTVNYGYTF.

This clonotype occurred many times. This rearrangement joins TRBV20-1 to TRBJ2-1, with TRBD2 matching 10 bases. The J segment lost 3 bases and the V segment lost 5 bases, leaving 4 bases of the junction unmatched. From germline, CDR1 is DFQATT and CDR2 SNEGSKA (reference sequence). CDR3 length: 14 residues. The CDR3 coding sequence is TGCAGTGCTGTTTCTAGCGGGGGCTACAATGAGCAGTTCTTC. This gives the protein CSAVSSGGYNEQFF.

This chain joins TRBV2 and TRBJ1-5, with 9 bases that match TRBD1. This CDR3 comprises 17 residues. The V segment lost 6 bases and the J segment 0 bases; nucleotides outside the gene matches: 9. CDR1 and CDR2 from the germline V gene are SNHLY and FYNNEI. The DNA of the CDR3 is TGTGCCAGCAGCCGGGGACAGGGACAATTTAGCAATCAGCCCCAGCATTTT. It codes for CASSRGQGQFSNQPQHF. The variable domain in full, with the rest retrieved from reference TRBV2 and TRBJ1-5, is EPEVTQTPSHQVTQMGQEVILRCVPISNHLYFYWYRQILGQKVEFLVSFYNNEISEKSEIFDDQFSVERPDGSNFTLKIRSTKLEDSAMYFCASSRGQGQFSNQPQHFGDGTRLSIL.

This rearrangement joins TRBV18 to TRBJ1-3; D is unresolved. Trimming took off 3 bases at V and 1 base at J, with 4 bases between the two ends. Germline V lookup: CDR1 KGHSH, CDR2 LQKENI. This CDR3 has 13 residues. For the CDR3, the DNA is TGTGCCAGCTCACCGTATTCTGGAAACACCATATATTTT. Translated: CASSPYSGNTIYF.

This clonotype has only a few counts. In nucleotides, the CDR3 is TGTGCCAGCAGCCAAAGGGAAGGTCAGCCCCAGCATTTT. The encoded protein is CASSQREGQPQHF. This chain connects TRBV7-2 to TRBJ1-5; D gene unclear. Trimming shortened V by 5 bases and J by 6 bases, and 11 bases separated the two germline ends. This CDR3 comprises 13 residues. The germline gives CDR1 SGHTA, CDR2 FQGNSA.

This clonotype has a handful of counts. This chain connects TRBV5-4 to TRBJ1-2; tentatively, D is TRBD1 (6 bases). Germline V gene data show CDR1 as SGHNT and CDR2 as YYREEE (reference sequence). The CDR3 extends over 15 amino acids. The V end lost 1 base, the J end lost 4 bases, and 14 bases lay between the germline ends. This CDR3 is CASSLQGRHSYGYTF. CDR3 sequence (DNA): TGTGCCAGCAGCTTGCAGGGGAGACACTCCTATGGCTACACCTTC.

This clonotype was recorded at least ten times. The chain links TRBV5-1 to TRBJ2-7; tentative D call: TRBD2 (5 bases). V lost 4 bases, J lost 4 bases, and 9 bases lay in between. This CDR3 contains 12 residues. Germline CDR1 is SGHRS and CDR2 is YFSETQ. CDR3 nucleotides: TGCGCCAGCAGCGACGGGATGTACGAGCAGTACTTC. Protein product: CASSDGMYEQYF.